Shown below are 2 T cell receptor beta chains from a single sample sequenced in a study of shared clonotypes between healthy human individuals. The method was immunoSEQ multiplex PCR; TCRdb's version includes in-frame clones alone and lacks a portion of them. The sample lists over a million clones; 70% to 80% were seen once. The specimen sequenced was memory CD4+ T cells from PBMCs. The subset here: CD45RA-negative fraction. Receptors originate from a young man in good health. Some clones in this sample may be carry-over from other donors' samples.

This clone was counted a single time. The CDR3 loop is CASSAGAGIETQYF. The CDR3, as DNA: TGTGCCAGCAGTGCGGGGGCGGGGATAGAGACCCAGTACTTC. This sequence joins TRBV6-1 and TRBJ2-5; either TRBD1 or TRBD2 may fit D (6 bases each). V gave up 4 bases and J gave up 4 bases, with 13 bases separating them. There are 14 residues in the CDR3. Germline V gene lookup returns CDR1 MNHNS and CDR2 SASEGT.

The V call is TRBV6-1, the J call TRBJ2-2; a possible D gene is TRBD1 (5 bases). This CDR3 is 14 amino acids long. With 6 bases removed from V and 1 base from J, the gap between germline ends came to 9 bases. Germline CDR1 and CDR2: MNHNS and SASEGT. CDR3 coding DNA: TGTGCCAGCAGGACAGTGTGGAACACCGGGGAGCTGTTTTTT. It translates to CASRTVWNTGELFF.